The subject of this entry is one T cell receptor beta chain. The antigen remains unidentified. TCRdb recomputed calls from the 5' RACE reads with MiXCR, one row per CDR3 protein. The table has approximately 290,000 distinct CDR3 sequences, 7% to 10% seen once. These data originate in a study of T-cell memory formation after mild COVID-19. The CDR3 is 14 amino acids. CDR1 LNHDA and CDR2 SQIVND come from the germline V gene (reference sequence). V dropped 5 bases and J dropped 4; count of bases not matched to a gene: 7. General study points: Cross-reactive memory apparently joined, as some responding clones appeared in pre-infection memory. The study found balanced CD4/CD8 in clones contracting day 15 to 85 and a CD4+ lean in later expanders.

The sequenced sample was PBMCs or a T cell subset sorted from them (not recorded which). The chain recombines TRBV19 with TRBJ1-2; 7 positions match TRBD1. The TCR sequence derives from a man aged 18 to 30 who had mild COVID-19 (a few samples of this study predate the infection). Cell type and time point are not known. The CDR3 loop is CASSSQDRAYGYTF. The CDR3 DNA is TGTGCCAGTAGTTCACAAGACAGGGCCTATGGCTACACCTTC.